This TCR beta chain was found in a study of identical twins. Whole-study findings and limits: Analyses of zero insertions could, in part, be confounded by invariant MAIT and iNKT cells.

This clonotype appeared many times. Its cognate antigen is unknown. MiXCR was run by TCRdb on the 5' RACE reads, yielding one entry per CDR3 protein. The sample lists about 920,000 distinct CDR3 sequences, 9% to 15% seen once, with around 1.5% in the top ten. The ends were cut back, 7 bases at V and 10 bases at J, with 14 bases in the middle. The CDR3 is made up of 12 amino acids. Separately, the same data were catalogued under a study of yellow fever vaccine responses in identical twins.

The sequence was obtained from a woman between 18 and 30 years old in good health. The chain couples TRBV12-3 or TRBV12-4 to TRBJ2-1; no firm D call. Material: PBMCs. CDR3 nucleotides: TGTGCCAGCACTTTCGATCCTGGGGAGCAGTTCTTC. As protein: CASTFDPGEQFF.